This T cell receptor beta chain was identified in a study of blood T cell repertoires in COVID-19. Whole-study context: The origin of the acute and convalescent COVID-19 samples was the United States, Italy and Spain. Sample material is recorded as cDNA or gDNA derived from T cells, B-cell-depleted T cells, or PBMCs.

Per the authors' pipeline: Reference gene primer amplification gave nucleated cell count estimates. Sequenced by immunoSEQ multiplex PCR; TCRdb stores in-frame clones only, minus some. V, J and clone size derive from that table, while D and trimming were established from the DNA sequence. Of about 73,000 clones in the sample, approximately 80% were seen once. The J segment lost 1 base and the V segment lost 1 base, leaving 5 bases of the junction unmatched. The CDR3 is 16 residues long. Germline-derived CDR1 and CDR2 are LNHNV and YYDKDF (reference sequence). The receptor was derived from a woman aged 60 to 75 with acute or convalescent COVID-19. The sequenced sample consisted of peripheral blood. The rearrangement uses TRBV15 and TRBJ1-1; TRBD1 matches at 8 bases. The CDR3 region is CATSRVIDRGNTEAFF. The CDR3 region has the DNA TGTGCCACCAGCAGAGTAATCGACAGGGGGAACACTGAAGCTTTCTTT.